These 31 T cell receptor beta chains were all obtained from the same sample, sequenced in a study of metastatic and nonmetastatic thyroid tumors (dated by TCRdb to 2018 to 2021). Before undergoing thyroid surgery, none of the patients had been given any kind of treatment. Library method: PCR. These reads were obtained on an Illumina HiSeq 4000. TCRdb reprocessed the public reads (quality trimming at Q25 with fastp, clone calling with MiXCR) and kept in-frame beta chains. This sample comprises about 40,000 clones, over 10% of them detected only once. Jointly, the top ten make up around a quarter of the sample. The sequenced sample consisted of blood. The receptors were sampled from a female donor with papillary thyroid cancer or a benign thyroid nodule (not recorded which). Some clones in this sample may be carry-over from other donors' samples.

As regards this clone: Compared with germline, one end of the junction differs, possibly owing to a read error. The CDR3 nucleotides are TGTGCTAGCAGCTTAGGAGGGGATTACAATGAGCAGTTCTTC. This sequence encodes CASSLGGDYNEQFF. The chain employs TRBV7-7 and TRBJ2-1, with D possibly matching TRBD2 (6 bases). The CDR3 is 14 residues long. The V gene's germline CDR1 is SSHAT and CDR2 FNYEAQ (reference sequence).

This clone was counted at least ten times. The rearrangement links TRBV6-5 to TRBJ2-7; 7 positions agree with TRBD1. The junction had 4 bases not matched to a gene; V was cut back by 2 bases and J by 3 bases. The CDR3 consists of 14 residues. Germline V gene lookup returns CDR1 MNHEY and CDR2 SVGAGI. The CDR3 coding sequence is TGTGCCAGCAGTTACCGGACAGGCAACTACGAGCAGTACTTC. Protein sequence: CASSYRTGNYEQYF.

Ten or more counts support this clone. CDR3 sequence (DNA): TGTGCCAGCAGCCCCCGGCCGGGGGCCTACGAGCAGTACTTC. It specifies CASSPRPGAYEQYF. The chain uses TRBV7-2 and TRBJ2-7; D is perhaps TRBD2 (6 bases). The CDR3 sequence is 14 residues long. Trimming removed 5 bases from V and 2 bases from J, with 13 bases in between. Germline CDR1 SGHTA, CDR2 FQGNSA. Supplemented by reference TRBV7-2 and TRBJ2-7, the full variable domain reads GAGVSQSPSNKVTEKGKDVELRCDPISGHTALYWYRQSLGQGLEFLIYFQGNSAPDKSGLPSDRFSAERTGGSVSTLTIQRTQQEDSAVYLCASSPRPGAYEQYFGPGTRLTVT.

This clone was found many times. This sequence joins TRBV19 and TRBJ1-3; possible D gene TRBD1, 5 bases. Germline V CDR1 and CDR2: LNHDA, SQIVND (reference sequence). This CDR3 has 13 residues. V was cut by 8 bases and J by 0 bases, with 8 bases left in between. The CDR3 nucleotides are TGTGCCAGTGGGACTGTCTCTGGAAACACCATATATTTT. Translation: CASGTVSGNTIYF. The full variable domain, rest sourced from reference TRBV19 and TRBJ1-3, is DGGITQSPKYLFRKEGQNVTLSCEQNLNHDAMYWYRQDPGQGLRLIYYSQIVNDFQKGDIAEGYSVSREKKESFPLTVTSAQKNPTAFYLCASGTVSGNTIYFGEGSWLTVV.

This clone was recorded many times. This chain uses TRBV7-2 with TRBJ2-7; 7 nucleotides align to TRBD2. Germline V CDR1 and CDR2: SGHTA, FQGNSA. Trimming removed 9 bases from V and 0 bases from J; junction bases left unmatched: 5. CDR3 length: 13 residues. CDR3 sequence: CASSLAASYEQYF. The DNA for the CDR3 is TGTGCCAGTTCGCTAGCGGCCTCCTACGAGCAGTACTTC. The whole variable domain, filled in from reference TRBV7-2 and TRBJ2-7, reads GAGVSQSPSNKVTEKGKDVELRCDPISGHTALYWYRQSLGQGLEFLIYFQGNSAPDKSGLPSDRFSAERTGGSVSTLTIQRTQQEDSAVYLCASSLAASYEQYFGPGTRLTVT.

This clone was recorded at least ten times. The J gene is TRBJ2-1, the V gene TRBV5-8; 9 nucleotides line up with TRBD1. CDR1 and CDR2 (germline): SGHTS, YDEGEE. The V gene end was trimmed by 4 bases and the J gene end by 5 bases; junction bases not matched to a gene: 7. The CDR3 spans 15 residues. CDR3 protein: CASSVGDREDNEQFF. Here the CDR3 DNA reads TGTGCCAGCAGCGTTGGGGACAGGGAGGACAATGAGCAGTTCTTC.

This clone turned up a few times. A much bigger clone sits one base away, suggesting this may be a read error. Here the CDR3 DNA reads TGTGCCAGCTCACGGAGGGGGTTCAGAGATACGCAGTATTTT. Its protein product is CASSRRGFRDTQYF. The chain combines TRBV18 with TRBJ2-3; the D call may be TRBD1 or TRBD2 (6 bases each). The CDR3 has 14 residues. Germline CDR1 and CDR2: KGHSH and LQKENI. Trimming removed 4 bases at V and 5 bases at J, with 13 bases between. Full variable domain (outside the CDR3, taken from reference TRBV18 and TRBJ2-3): NAGVMQNPRHLVRRRGQEARLRCSPMKGHSHVYWYRQLPEEGLKFMVYLQKENIIDESGMPKERFSAEFPKEGPSILRIQQVVRGDSAAYFCASSRRGFRDTQYFGPGTRLTVL.

This clone was observed at least ten times. The chain carries TRBV6-1 and TRBJ1-1; D remains unclear. V lost 5 bases, J lost 3 bases, and 10 bases lay in between. This CDR3 is 13 amino acids long. Germline CDR1 and CDR2: MNHNS and SASEGT. CDR3 residues: CASSIVEDTEAFF. CDR3 bases: TGTGCCAGCAGTATAGTGGAGGACACTGAAGCTTTCTTT.

This clone showed up many times. J is TRBJ2-5 and V is TRBV6-1; D might be TRBD2 (6 bases). V lost 5 bases and J 5 bases, leaving 18 bases between the germline ends. CDR3 size: 15 residues. Germline-derived CDR1 and CDR2 are MNHNS and SASEGT. The DNA of the CDR3 is TGTGCCAGCAGTAACCAGGGACTCGGTGGCGAGACCCAGTACTTC. Protein sequence: CASSNQGLGGETQYF.

This clone has a count of ten or more. The chain joins TRBV5-5 to TRBJ2-4; possible D gene TRBD2, 6 bases. Germline CDR1 is SGHKS and CDR2 is YYEKEE (reference sequence). V gave up 0 bases and J gave up 4 bases, with 17 bases separating them. The CDR3 is 17 residues long. CDR3: CASSLAPGVGYKNIQYF. The CDR3 DNA sequence: TGTGCCAGCAGCTTGGCCCCGGGAGTGGGATATAAAAACATTCAGTACTTC.

This clone was seen many times. The CDR3 coding sequence is TGTGCCAGCAGTAAGTCGGGAGAGACCCAGTACTTC. Protein product: CASSKSGETQYF. V usage is TRBV11-3 and J usage is TRBJ2-5; D remains unclear. The CDR3 runs to 12 residues. From germline, CDR1 is SGHNT and CDR2 YENEEA. Trimming took off 6 bases at V and 4 bases at J, with 9 bases between the two ends.

This chain connects TRBV14 to TRBJ1-6, with a weak D call TRBD1 (6 bases). Germline V lookup: CDR1 SGHDN, CDR2 FVKESK. Trimming removed 2 bases at V and 5 bases at J, with 13 bases between. There are 16 residues in the CDR3. DNA of the CDR3: TGTGCCAGCAGCCAACTAAGGGGGGATAATAATTCACCCCTCCACTTT. Residues: CASSQLRGDNNSPLHF.

This clone came up many times. The genes are TRBV20-1 and TRBJ2-7; 8 bases are shared with TRBD1. Per germline, CDR1 DFQATT and CDR2 SNEGSKA (reference sequence). V was clipped by 1 base and J by 7 bases; unmatched bases: 3. This CDR3 region has 12 residues. Written as DNA, the CDR3 is TGCAGTGCTAGAGGACAGGGGAGGGAGCAGTACTTC. Translating gives CSARGQGREQYF.

This clone was counted at least ten times. The chain is built from TRBV5-1 and TRBJ2-2; D is perhaps TRBD2 (6 bases). The V gene lost 4 bases and the J gene lost 6 bases, with 7 bases spanning the gap. The CDR3 length is 12 residues. CDR1 is SGHRS, CDR2 YFSETQ, per germline. The CDR3 DNA reads TGCGCCAGCAGCCGGGGGTCCGGGGAGCTGTTTTTT. It codes for CASSRGSGELFF.

This clone showed up many times. The rearrangement joins TRBV20-1 to TRBJ2-3; no firm D call. V lost 1 base and J lost 4, with 6 bases in between. The CDR3 is 12 residues long. CDR1 DFQATT and CDR2 SNEGSKA come from the germline V gene (reference sequence). DNA of the CDR3: TGCAGTGCTAGAGTCGGTCCAGATACGCAGTATTTT. Its protein product is CSARVGPDTQYF.

This clone was recorded many times. J is TRBJ1-2 and V is TRBV6-1, with D uncertain. There are 12 residues in the CDR3. The V and J ends lost 3 bases and 1 base respectively, with 3 bases between them. Germline V gene lookup returns CDR1 MNHNS and CDR2 SASEGT. The CDR3 DNA reads TGTGCCAGCAGTGAGAGTAACTATGGCTACACCTTC. Its translation: CASSESNYGYTF.

This clone was seen repeatedly, ten times or more. The V call is TRBV20-1, the J call TRBJ2-2, with D perhaps matching TRBD2 (7 bases). Germline-derived CDR1 and CDR2 are DFQATT and SNEGSKA (reference sequence). V lost 3 bases, J lost 6 bases, and 17 bases lay in between. The CDR3 runs 15 residues. In DNA form, the CDR3 reads TGCAGTGCTAGTGGGGAGGGGCAGGGGCCCGGGGAGCTGTTTTTT. It specifies CSASGEGQGPGELFF.

This clone has at least ten counts. V gene TRBV10-3 combines with J gene TRBJ2-7; D possibly corresponds to TRBD2 (5 bases). V dropped 5 bases and J dropped 7 bases, with 15 bases sitting between them. CDR3 length: 13 amino acids. Germline loops: CDR1 ENHRY, CDR2 SYGVKD. The CDR3 sequence is CAISQDYDGEQYF. CDR3 bases: TGTGCCATCAGTCAAGACTACGATGGAGAGCAGTACTTC.

Ten or more counts support this clone. The J gene is TRBJ1-1, the V gene TRBV7-2, with no clear D. The ends were cut back, 0 bases at V and 1 base at J, with 3 bases in the middle. Germline-derived CDR1 and CDR2 are SGHTA and FQGNSA. The CDR3 is made up of 13 amino acids. The CDR3: CASSLAGNTEAFF. The CDR3, as DNA: TGTGCCAGCAGCTTAGCAGGGAACACTGAAGCTTTCTTT. The entire variable domain, with the rest obtained from reference TRBV7-2 and TRBJ1-1, is as follows: GAGVSQSPSNKVTEKGKDVELRCDPISGHTALYWYRQSLGQGLEFLIYFQGNSAPDKSGLPSDRFSAERTGGSVSTLTIQRTQQEDSAVYLCASSLAGNTEAFFGQGTRLTVV.

At least ten counts were recorded for this clone. The J gene is TRBJ2-3, the V gene TRBV27; TRBD2 matches at 11 bases. The CDR3 spans 15 residues. Germline values: CDR1 MNHEY, CDR2 SMNVEV (reference sequence). Losses at the gene ends were 4 bases for V and 8 bases for J; bases not matched to a gene: 8. This CDR3 is CASSSSRLAGPTQYF. CDR3 DNA: TGTGCCAGCAGTTCAAGCCGACTAGCGGGACCTACGCAGTATTTT.

This clone occurred many times. The chain combines TRBV27 with TRBJ2-3; the match to TRBD2 covers 11 bases. After removal of 4 bases from V and 4 bases from J, the junction contained 10 bases not matched to a gene. This CDR3 comprises 17 residues. The germline gives CDR1 MNHEY, CDR2 SMNVEV (reference sequence). CDR3 amino acids: CASSSPFLAGGSDTQYF. CDR3 sequence (DNA): TGTGCCAGCAGTTCCCCATTTTTAGCGGGAGGGTCAGATACGCAGTATTTT.

Comment on this clone: This could be a read error, since a much larger clone is one nucleotide away. Other DNA sequences in this sample translate to the same CDR3. This sequence joins TRBV18 and TRBJ2-1; TRBD2 matches at 10 bases. J was trimmed by 2 bases and V by 5 bases; bases with no gene match: 12. The CDR3 length is 18 residues. Germline V gene data show CDR1 as KGHSH and CDR2 as LQKENI. The DNA for the CDR3 is TGTGCCAGCTCAGTGCTAGCGGGAGCGTTGGGCACCTACAATGAGCAGTTCTTC. This sequence encodes CASSVLAGALGTYNEQFF.

This clone was seen many times. The rearrangement joins TRBV12-3 or TRBV12-4 to TRBJ2-7, with D perhaps given as TRBD1 or TRBD2 (5 bases each). Trimming removed 7 bases at V and 4 bases at J, with 17 bases between. This CDR3 spans 14 amino acids. For the CDR3, the DNA is TGTGCCAGCACACAATCCGGGACCGTATACGAGCAGTACTTC. This gives the protein CASTQSGTVYEQYF.

At least ten counts were recorded for this clone. The chain recombines TRBV20-1 with TRBJ1-1; TRBD1 is a possible D gene (6 bases). Germline loops: CDR1 DFQATT, CDR2 SNEGSKA (reference sequence). The V end lost 3 bases, the J end lost 1 base, and 12 bases lay between the germline ends. The CDR3 sequence is 14 residues long. The CDR3 sequence: CSASSRQANTEAFF. For the CDR3, the DNA is TGCAGTGCTAGTAGCCGACAGGCGAACACTGAAGCTTTCTTT.

This chain uses TRBV25-1 with TRBJ2-7; 11 bases are shared with TRBD1. The V gene end was trimmed by 3 bases and the J gene end by 3 bases; junction bases not matched to a gene: 1. The CDR3 extends over 14 amino acids. From germline, CDR1 is MGHDK and CDR2 SYGVNS. The CDR3 DNA reads as TGTGCCAGCAGTGAGGGGACAGGGGGCTACGAGCAGTACTTC. It translates to CASSEGTGGYEQYF.

There are a few counts of this clone. Being one base from a much bigger clone, this may be a read error. The chain combines TRBV11-2 with TRBJ2-1; no clear D gene. Per the germline V gene, CDR1 is SGHAT and CDR2 is FQNNGV. The CDR3 has 15 amino acids. V dropped 3 bases and J dropped 5 bases, with 14 bases sitting between them. As DNA, the CDR3 is TGTGCCAGCAGCTTTTCCTCGGACGACCACAATGAGCAGTTCTTC. This encodes CASSFSSDDHNEQFF.

Comments on this clone: The conserved phenylalanine or tryptophan is not found at the CDR3 terminus, so this likely reflects a read error. The V gene is TRBV5-4, the J gene TRBJ2-6; the match to TRBD1 covers 9 bases. The CDR3 consists of 17 residues. Germline assignment: CDR1 SGHNT and CDR2 YYREEE (reference sequence). The CDR3 DNA follows: TGTGCCAGCAGCATGGGACAGGGTTTGTCTGGGGCCAACGCCCTGACTCTC. Protein: CASSMGQGLSGANALTL.

The rearrangement uses TRBV4-2 and TRBJ2-1, with 7 bases matching TRBD2. V dropped 0 bases and J dropped 5; count of bases not matched to a gene: 16. The CDR3 has 19 residues. In germline, CDR1 is LGHNA, CDR2 YNFKEQ. CDR3 coding DNA: TGTGCCAGCAGCCAAGAAGGGCGGGCGGCGGGAGTGATTAACAATGAGCAGTTCTTC. It encodes CASSQEGRAAGVINNEQFF.

This clone was detected only a few times. This may come from a read error, since a much larger clone is one base off. The genes are TRBV10-3 and TRBJ1-1; D is possibly TRBD1 (6 bases). CDR3 length: 13 amino acids. Looked up from germline, CDR1 is ENHRY and CDR2 is SYGVKD. V lost 5 bases to trimming and J lost 4 bases, with 11 bases between them. The CDR3 DNA is TGTGCCATCAGTAGGACAGAGAGCACTGAAGCTTTCTTT. Its protein is CAISRTESTEAFF.

In its sample, this clone was seen a few times. This may be a read error: a much more frequent sequence differs by one nucleotide. The chain links TRBV4-1 to TRBJ1-1; perhaps TRBD1 as D (5 bases). In germline, CDR1 is MGHRA, CDR2 YSYEKL. V was shortened by 4 bases and J by 11 bases, with 20 bases between the two germline ends. The CDR3 covers 14 residues. The DNA of the CDR3 is TGCGCCAGCAGCCTAGATCAGAAGGGGCGATCGGCTTTCTTT. This encodes CASSLDQKGRSAFF.

This clone showed up many times. This sequence joins TRBV2 and TRBJ2-7; D perhaps matches TRBD2 (6 bases). V gave up 6 bases and J gave up 2 bases, with 17 bases separating them. The CDR3 sequence is 15 residues long. Germline V CDR1 and CDR2: SNHLY, FYNNEI. CDR3 DNA: TGTGCCAGCAGGGGAAGTCTAGCGAGACCCTACGAGCAGTACTTC. This sequence encodes CASRGSLARPYEQYF. The variable domain in full, with the rest retrieved from reference TRBV2 and TRBJ2-7, is EPEVTQTPSHQVTQMGQEVILRCVPISNHLYFYWYRQILGQKVEFLVSFYNNEISEKSEIFDDQFSVERPDGSNFTLKIRSTKLEDSAMYFCASRGSLARPYEQYFGPGTRLTVT.